Listed below are T cell receptor beta chains from one sample, sequenced in a study of beta chain features in type 1 diabetes. Data came from immunoSEQ multiplex PCR; TCRdb stores just in-frame clones and leaves some out. The table has over 600,000 clones, approximately 13% seen once. Sequenced: naive CD4+ T cells from blood. The receptors were gathered from a man aged 25-45 years with type 1 diabetes. Both conserved end residues are part of each CDR3. D genes are given only for firm matches. Clone size appears in some rows only: once, few, many, or a class for an expanded clone.

D gene | J gene | clone size | V gene | CDR3 DNA | CDR3 protein
- | TRBJ2-1 | few | TRBV20-1 | TGCAGTGCTAGATTGGGGGCACGGCAGTTCTTC | CSARLGARQFF
- | TRBJ2-5 | - | TRBV6-5 | TGTGCCAGCAGTTACTCCCAGGGGAACCAAGAGACCCAGTACTTC | CASSYSQGNQETQYF
TRBD2 | TRBJ2-2 | few | TRBV13 | TGTGCCAGCAGCTTGTCCCTAGCGGGGGCGTTCACCGGGGAGCTGTTTTTT | CASSLSLAGAFTGELFF
TRBD2 | TRBJ2-3 | - | TRBV6-4 | TGTGCCAGCAGTGAGGCGACTAGCGGGTATCTTAACACAGATACGCAGTATTTT | CASSEATSGYLNTDTQYF
TRBD1 | TRBJ2-7 | few | TRBV6-6 | TGTGCCAGCAGTTACCCGGGACAGGGAACCTACGAGCAGTACTTC | CASSYPGQGTYEQYF
- | TRBJ2-7 | - | TRBV9 | TGTGCCAGCAGCGTAGCTACGGGGCAGGGCGAAACCTACGAGCAGTACTTC | CASSVATGQGETYEQYF
- | TRBJ1-5 | - | TRBV12-5 | TGTGCTAGTGGTCTGGACATTCAGCCCCAGCATTTT | CASGLDIQPQHF
- | TRBJ2-2 | few | TRBV11-2 | TGTGCCAGCAGCTTAATGGCAGCTGGCCAACAGAGAACCGGGGAGCTGTTTTTT | CASSLMAAGQQRTGELFF
TRBD1 | TRBJ2-1 | few | TRBV29-1 | TGCAGCGTCCCCGGACAGGGGCCATACAATGAGCAGTTCTTC | CSVPGQGPYNEQFF
- | TRBJ1-6 | few | TRBV5-6 | TGTGCCAGCAGCTTGGGAGGTGACATACCCCTCCACTTT | CASSLGGDIPLHF
- | TRBJ2-5 | - | TRBV27 | TGTGCCAGCAGTCAACCTGGGACAAGCCTGGGGAGGACCCAGTACTTC | CASSQPGTSLGRTQYF
TRBD1 | TRBJ2-3 | few | TRBV2 | TGTGCCAGCAGTGAACGGACAGGGTCGAATACGCAGTATTTT | CASSERTGSNTQYF
- | TRBJ2-1 | - | TRBV25-1 | TGTGCCAGCAGTTACTGGTATGAGCAGTTCTTC | CASSYWYEQFF
- | TRBJ2-1 | few | TRBV4-2 | TGTGCCAGCAGCCAAGATTTGAAGGGGGTTTACAATGAGCAGTTCTTC | CASSQDLKGVYNEQFF